This T cell receptor beta chain was sequenced for a study of Graves' ophthalmopathy and Graves' hyperthyroidism. In the case of this clonotype: Its cognate antigen is unknown.

Researchers took RNA transcripts and amplified TCR beta CDR3 regions from them. HTBI primers primed a first-round RT-PCR, and a second-round multiplex PCR followed. TCRdb recomputed calls from the multiplex PCR reads with MiXCR, one row per CDR3 protein. Of over 650,000 distinct CDR3 sequences listed, 35% to 45% are singletons. This CDR3 comprises 14 residues. Losses at the gene ends were 6 bases for V and 4 bases for J; bases not matched to a gene: 6. Study-wide points: Most expanded clonotypes in thyroid above 0.001 frequency also showed up in blood. A model built from 13 signatures distinguished ophthalmopathy from stable hyperthyroidism with roughly 90% sensitivity and about 80% specificity.

Ophthalmopathy in the donors was of moderate-to-severe activity, with CAS ≥3, NOSPECS ≥4 and duration under 3 months. Someone took the PBMCs out of 10 ml of fresh peripheral blood. Source material: peripheral blood. This chain joins TRBV12-3 or TRBV12-4 and TRBJ1-3; 7 bases map to TRBD1. The sequence was obtained from an adult man with Graves' ophthalmopathy. The CDR3 sequence: CASRETGTGNTIYF. CDR3 coding DNA: TGTGCCAGCAGGGAGACAGGGACGGGAAACACCATATATTTT.